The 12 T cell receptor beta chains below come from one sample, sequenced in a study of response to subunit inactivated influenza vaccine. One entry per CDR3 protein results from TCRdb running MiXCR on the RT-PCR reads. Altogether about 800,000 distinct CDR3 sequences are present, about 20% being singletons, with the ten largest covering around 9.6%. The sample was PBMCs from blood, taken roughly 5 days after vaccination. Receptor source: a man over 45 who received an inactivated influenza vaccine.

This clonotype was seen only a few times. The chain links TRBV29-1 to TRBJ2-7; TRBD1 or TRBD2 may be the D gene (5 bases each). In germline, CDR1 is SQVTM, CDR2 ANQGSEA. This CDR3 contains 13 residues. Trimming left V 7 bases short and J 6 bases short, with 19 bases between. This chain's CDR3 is CSAAFARGPEQYF. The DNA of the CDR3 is TGCAGCGCCGCCTTCGCCCGGGGCCCCGAGCAGTACTTC.

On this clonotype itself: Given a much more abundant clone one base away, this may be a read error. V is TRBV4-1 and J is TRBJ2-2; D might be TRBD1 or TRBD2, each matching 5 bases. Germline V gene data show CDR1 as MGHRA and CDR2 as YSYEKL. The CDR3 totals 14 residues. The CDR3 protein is CASSQEGRTGELLF. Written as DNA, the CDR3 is TGCGCCAGCAGCCAAGAGGGACGTACCGGGGAGCTGCTTTTT.

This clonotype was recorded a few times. As DNA, the CDR3 is TGTGCCAGCAGTTTATTGGTAGCGGGCGGGAATGAGCAGTTCTTC. Protein sequence: CASSLLVAGGNEQFF. The chain recombines TRBV28 with TRBJ2-1; 7 positions agree with TRBD2. The CDR3 spans 15 residues. The V segment lost 1 base and the J segment 7 bases; nucleotides outside the gene matches: 7. The germline V gene has CDR1 MDHEN and CDR2 SYDVKM. The full variable domain, with the rest looked up from reference TRBV28 and TRBJ2-1, is DVKVTQSSRYLVKRTGEKVFLECVQDMDHENMFWYRQDPGLGLRLIYFSYDVKMKEKGDIPEGYSVSREKKERFSLILESASTNQTSMYLCASSLLVAGGNEQFFGPGTRLTVL.

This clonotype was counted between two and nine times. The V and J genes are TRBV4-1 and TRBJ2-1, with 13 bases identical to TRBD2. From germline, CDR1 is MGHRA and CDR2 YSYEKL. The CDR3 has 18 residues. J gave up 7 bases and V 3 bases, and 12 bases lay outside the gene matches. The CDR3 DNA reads TGCGCCAGCAGCCAGGACGACTGGACTAGCGGGAGTAGGAATGAGCAGTTCTTC. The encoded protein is CASSQDDWTSGSRNEQFF.

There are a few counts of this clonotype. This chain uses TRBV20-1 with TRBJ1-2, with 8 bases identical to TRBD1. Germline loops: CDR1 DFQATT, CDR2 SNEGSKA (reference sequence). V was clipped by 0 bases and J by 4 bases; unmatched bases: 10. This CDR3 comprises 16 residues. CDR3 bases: TGCAGTGCTAGAGATGGGACAGGCGGAAACGCCTATGGCTACACCTTC. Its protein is CSARDGTGGNAYGYTF.

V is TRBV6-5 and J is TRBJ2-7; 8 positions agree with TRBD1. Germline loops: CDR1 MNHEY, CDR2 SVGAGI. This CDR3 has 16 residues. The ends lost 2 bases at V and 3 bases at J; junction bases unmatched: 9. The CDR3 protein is CASSYNRPGQGYEQYF. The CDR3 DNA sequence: TGTGCCAGCAGTTACAACCGCCCCGGACAGGGCTACGAGCAGTACTTC.

In nucleotides, the CDR3 is TGTGCCAGCAGCTCCCAGGACACGTTCACCGGGGAGCTGTTTTTT. This gives the protein CASSSQDTFTGELFF. The chain joins TRBV7-2 to TRBJ2-2, with D maybe TRBD1 (5 bases). V dropped 4 bases and J dropped 4 bases, with 13 bases sitting between them. Germline V CDR1 and CDR2: SGHTA, FQGNSA. The CDR3 runs to 15 residues.

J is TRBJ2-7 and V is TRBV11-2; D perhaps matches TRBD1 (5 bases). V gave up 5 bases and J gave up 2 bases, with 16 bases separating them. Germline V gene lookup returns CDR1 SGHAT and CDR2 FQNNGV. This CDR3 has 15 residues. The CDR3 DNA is TGTGCCAGCAGCAAAAAAGGACATCCCGCCTACGAGCAGTACTTC. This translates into CASSKKGHPAYEQYF.

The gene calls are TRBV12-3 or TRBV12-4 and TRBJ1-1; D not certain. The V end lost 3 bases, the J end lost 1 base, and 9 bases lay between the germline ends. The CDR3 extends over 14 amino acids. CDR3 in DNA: TGTGCCAGCAGTTTTAAGCATCAGAACACTGAAGCTTTCTTT. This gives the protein CASSFKHQNTEAFF.

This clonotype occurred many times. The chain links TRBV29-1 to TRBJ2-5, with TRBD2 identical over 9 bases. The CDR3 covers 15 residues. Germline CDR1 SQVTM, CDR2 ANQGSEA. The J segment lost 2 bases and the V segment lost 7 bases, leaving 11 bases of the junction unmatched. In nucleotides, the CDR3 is TGCAGCGCGGGGCTAGCGGGATTCCGGCAAGAGACCCAGTACTTC. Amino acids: CSAGLAGFRQETQYF. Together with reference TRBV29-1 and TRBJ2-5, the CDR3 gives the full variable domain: SAVISQKPSRDICQRGTSLTIQCQVDSQVTMMFWYRQQPGQSLTLIATANQGSEATYESGFVIDKFPISRPNLTFSTLTVSNMSPEDSSIYLCSAGLAGFRQETQYFGPGTRLLVL.

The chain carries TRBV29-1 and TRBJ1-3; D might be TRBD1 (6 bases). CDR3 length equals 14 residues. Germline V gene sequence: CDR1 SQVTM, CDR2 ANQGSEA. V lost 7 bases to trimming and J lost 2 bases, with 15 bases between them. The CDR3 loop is CSAASQGPGNTIYF. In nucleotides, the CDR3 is TGCAGCGCCGCCTCCCAGGGGCCTGGAAACACCATATATTTT.

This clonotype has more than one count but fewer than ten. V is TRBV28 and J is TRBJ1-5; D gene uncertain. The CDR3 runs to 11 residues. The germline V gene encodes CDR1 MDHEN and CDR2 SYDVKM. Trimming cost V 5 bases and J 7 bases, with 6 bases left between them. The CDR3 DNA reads TGTGCCAGCAGTAACCAACAGCCCCAGCATTTT. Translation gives CASSNQQPQHF.